These T cell receptor beta chains were read from a single sample in a study of cytomegalovirus exposure and HLA in healthy donors. TCRdb keeps only in-frame clones here, not all; method: immunoSEQ multiplex PCR. The table includes 170,000 or so clones, about three quarters detected once. The sample taken for sequencing was PBMCs. Receptor source: a woman in her 50s in good health and CMV-seropositive. The CDR3 runs from the conserved cysteine through the conserved F or W. The D gene is left open where the match is weak. Clone size appears in some rows only: once, few, many, or a class for an expanded clone.

v_call: TRBV29-1
clone_size: NA
d_call: TRBD2
j_call: TRBJ2-7
cdr3_nt: TGCAGCGTTGAAGGCGGGAGAATGGACGAGCAGTACTTC
cdr3_aa: CSVEGGRMDEQYF

v_call: TRBV6-6
clone_size: NA
d_call: TRBD2
j_call: TRBJ2-3
cdr3_nt: TGTGCCAGCAGCCCCCGGCGGGGGGCTACAGATACGCAGTATTTT
cdr3_aa: CASSPRRGATDTQYF

v_call: TRBV19
clone_size: NA
d_call: TRBD1
j_call: TRBJ1-4
cdr3_nt: TGTGCCAGTAGTGGAAATCTGGACAGGGGGAGTGAAAAACTGTTTTTT
cdr3_aa: CASSGNLDRGSEKLFF

v_call: TRBV11-3
clone_size: NA
d_call: NA
j_call: TRBJ2-1
cdr3_nt: TGTGCCAGCAGCCCAGGTGCAGGCTCCTACAATGAGCAGTTCTTC
cdr3_aa: CASSPGAGSYNEQFF

v_call: TRBV4-2
clone_size: NA
d_call: TRBD2
j_call: TRBJ2-1
cdr3_nt: TGTGCCAGCAGCCCTCCGGGGGGGGACTACAATGAGCAGTTCTTC
cdr3_aa: CASSPPGGDYNEQFF

v_call: TRBV6-6
clone_size: NA
d_call: NA
j_call: TRBJ1-2
cdr3_nt: TGTGCCAGCAGTTACAGGGGTCGCGACGACTATGGCTACACCTTC
cdr3_aa: CASSYRGRDDYGYTF

v_call: TRBV7-2
clone_size: NA
d_call: NA
j_call: TRBJ1-4
cdr3_nt: TGTGCCAGCAGAGGCGAGGGGCAGGGGTACGAAAAACTGTTTTTT
cdr3_aa: CASRGEGQGYEKLFF

v_call: TRBV19
clone_size: NA
d_call: TRBD1
j_call: TRBJ2-7
cdr3_nt: TGTGCCAGTAGTGCCGGGACAGGGGACTACGAGCAGTACTTC
cdr3_aa: CASSAGTGDYEQYF

v_call: TRBV29-1
clone_size: NA
d_call: NA
j_call: TRBJ1-2
cdr3_nt: TGCAGCGTCCGATTGGTTACAGGGTCTCCTAACTATGGCTACACCTTC
cdr3_aa: CSVRLVTGSPNYGYTF

v_call: TRBV4-3
clone_size: NA
d_call: TRBD1
j_call: TRBJ1-4
cdr3_nt: TGCGCCAGCAGCCAAGGAGGGACAGCGGGTGAAAAACTGTTTTTT
cdr3_aa: CASSQGGTAGEKLFF

v_call: TRBV14
clone_size: NA
d_call: NA
j_call: TRBJ1-4
cdr3_nt: TGTGCCAGCAGCTACTTATCCGTCCGCTCGGGGGAAAAACTGTTTTTT
cdr3_aa: CASSYLSVRSGEKLFF

v_call: TRBV7-2
clone_size: NA
d_call: NA
j_call: TRBJ1-1
cdr3_nt: TGTGCCAGCAGCTTACTTAGTTCGGACACTGAAGCTTTCTTT
cdr3_aa: CASSLLSSDTEAFF

v_call: TRBV5-4
clone_size: NA
d_call: NA
j_call: TRBJ2-5
cdr3_nt: TGTGCCAGCAGCTTGGGGGCAGGGGTCGGCCAAGAGACCCAGTACTTC
cdr3_aa: CASSLGAGVGQETQYF

v_call: TRBV18
clone_size: NA
d_call: NA
j_call: TRBJ2-2
cdr3_nt: TGTGCCAGCTCAAAAGAAGAGGGCACCGGGGAGCTGTTTTTT
cdr3_aa: CASSKEEGTGELFF

v_call: TRBV18
clone_size: NA
d_call: NA
j_call: TRBJ1-1
cdr3_nt: TGTGCCAGCTCACCGACAGCGCCTCGGGACACTGAAGCTTTCTTT
cdr3_aa: CASSPTAPRDTEAFF

v_call: TRBV25-1
clone_size: NA
d_call: NA
j_call: TRBJ1-1
cdr3_nt: TGTGCCAGCAGTGACACGACAGGCCTCAACACTGAAGCTTTCTTT
cdr3_aa: CASSDTTGLNTEAFF

v_call: TRBV7-9
clone_size: few
d_call: TRBD1
j_call: TRBJ1-4
cdr3_nt: TGTGCCAGCAGCCGGACAGGGGATGAAAAACTGTTTTTT
cdr3_aa: CASSRTGDEKLFF

v_call: TRBV7-2
clone_size: NA
d_call: TRBD2
j_call: TRBJ2-1
cdr3_nt: TGTGCCAGCAGCTTCGAGACTAGCTCCCCACCTTACAATGAGCAGTTCTTC
cdr3_aa: CASSFETSSPPYNEQFF

v_call: TRBV11-3
clone_size: NA
d_call: NA
j_call: TRBJ2-7
cdr3_nt: TGTGCCAGCAGCTCACTGGGGGGGGGCACCTACGAGCAGTACTTC
cdr3_aa: CASSSLGGGTYEQYF

v_call: TRBV7-7
clone_size: NA
d_call: NA
j_call: TRBJ2-2
cdr3_nt: TGTGCTAGCAGCTTAGGTACCCGGACCGGGGAGCTGTTTTTT
cdr3_aa: CASSLGTRTGELFF

v_call: TRBV6-6
clone_size: NA
d_call: NA
j_call: TRBJ1-2
cdr3_nt: TGTGCCAGCAGTTTGGAGGGGCAGAGTGGCTACACCTTC
cdr3_aa: CASSLEGQSGYTF

v_call: TRBV5-4
clone_size: few
d_call: NA
j_call: TRBJ2-5
cdr3_nt: TGTGCCAGCAGTCCTTCTTACGGAGCCCAAGAGACCCAGTACTTC
cdr3_aa: CASSPSYGAQETQYF

v_call: TRBV7-2
clone_size: NA
d_call: NA
j_call: TRBJ2-7
cdr3_nt: TGTGCCAGCAGCTTATTGTATAGCTCCTACGAGCAGTACTTC
cdr3_aa: CASSLLYSSYEQYF

v_call: TRBV30
clone_size: NA
d_call: NA
j_call: TRBJ2-3
cdr3_nt: TGTGCCTGGAGCGGAGGTTGGACAGATACGCAGTATTTT
cdr3_aa: CAWSGGWTDTQYF

v_call: TRBV27
clone_size: NA
d_call: TRBD1
j_call: TRBJ1-1
cdr3_nt: TGTGCCAGCAGACTCCAGGGGGCGTACACTGAAGCTTTCTTT
cdr3_aa: CASRLQGAYTEAFF

v_call: TRBV2
clone_size: NA
d_call: NA
j_call: TRBJ1-2
cdr3_nt: TGTGCCAGCAGTGAATCAACAGGGATGAAGCGCTTC
cdr3_aa: CASSESTGMKRF